This T cell receptor beta chain originates from a study of OX40 agonist ivuxolimab in advanced cancers. Libraries were prepared by immunoSEQ multiplex PCR; TCRdb keeps only in-frame clonotypes and omits some of them. Among more than 45,000 clones listed, around 90% were seen once. The CDR3 extends over 17 amino acids. CDR1 SGHVS and CDR2 FQNEAQ come from the germline V gene. V was pared by 1 base and J by 7 bases, with 11 bases of the junction left unmatched. The sequence was obtained from an adult with an advanced solid tumor such as melanoma, head and neck, liver or kidney cancer. Sample: CD4+ or CD8+ T cells sorted from blood, taken in a trial of the OX40 agonist ivuxolimab. The chain joins TRBV7-8 to TRBJ2-1; 9 bases align to TRBD2. The CDR3 nucleotides read TGTGCCAGCAGCTTAGACTTAGGCGGGGGGGTGGTAAATGAGCAGTTCTTC. This encodes CASSLDLGGGVVNEQFF.